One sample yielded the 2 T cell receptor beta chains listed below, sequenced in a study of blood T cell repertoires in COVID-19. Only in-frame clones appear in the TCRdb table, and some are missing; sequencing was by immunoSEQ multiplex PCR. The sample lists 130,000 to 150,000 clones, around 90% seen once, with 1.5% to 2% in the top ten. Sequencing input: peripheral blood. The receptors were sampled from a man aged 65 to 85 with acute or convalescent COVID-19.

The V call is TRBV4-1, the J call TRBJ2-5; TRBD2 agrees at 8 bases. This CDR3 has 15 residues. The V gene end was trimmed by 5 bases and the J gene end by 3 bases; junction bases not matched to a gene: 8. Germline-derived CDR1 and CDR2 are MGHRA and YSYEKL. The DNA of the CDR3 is TGCGCCAGCAGCTCTAGTCTAGCGGGTAAAGAGACCCAGTACTTC. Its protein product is CASSSSLAGKETQYF.

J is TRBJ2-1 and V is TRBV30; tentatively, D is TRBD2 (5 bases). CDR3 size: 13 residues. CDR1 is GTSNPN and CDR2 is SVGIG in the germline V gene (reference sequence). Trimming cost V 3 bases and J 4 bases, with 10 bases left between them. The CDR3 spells CAWSSSFYNEQFF. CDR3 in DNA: TGTGCCTGGAGCTCTAGCTTTTACAATGAGCAGTTCTTC.